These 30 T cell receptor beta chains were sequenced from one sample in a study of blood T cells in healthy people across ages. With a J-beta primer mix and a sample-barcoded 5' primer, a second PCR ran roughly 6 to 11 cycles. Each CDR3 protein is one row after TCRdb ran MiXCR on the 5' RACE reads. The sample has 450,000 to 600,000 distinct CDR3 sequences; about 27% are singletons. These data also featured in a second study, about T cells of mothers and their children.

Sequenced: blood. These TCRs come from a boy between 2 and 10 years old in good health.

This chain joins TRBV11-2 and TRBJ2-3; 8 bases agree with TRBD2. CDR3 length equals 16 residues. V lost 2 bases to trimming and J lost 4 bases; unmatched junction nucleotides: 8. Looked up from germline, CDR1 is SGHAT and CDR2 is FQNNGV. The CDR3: CASSLLAGFVPDTQYF. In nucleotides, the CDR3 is TGTGCCAGCAGCTTATTAGCGGGATTCGTCCCAGATACGCAGTATTTT.

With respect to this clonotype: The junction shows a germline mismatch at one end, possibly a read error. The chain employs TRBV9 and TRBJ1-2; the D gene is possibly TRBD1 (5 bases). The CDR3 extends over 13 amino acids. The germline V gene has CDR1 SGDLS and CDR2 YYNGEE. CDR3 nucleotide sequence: TGTGCCAGCAGCCAAGACAGCGACTACGGCTACACCTTC. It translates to CASSQDSDYGYTF.

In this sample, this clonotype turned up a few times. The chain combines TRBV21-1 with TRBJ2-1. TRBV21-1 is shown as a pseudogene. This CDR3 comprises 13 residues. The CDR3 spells CASSKKLPDEQFF. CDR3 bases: TGTGCCAGCAGCAAAAAGTTACCGGATGAGCAGTTCTTC.

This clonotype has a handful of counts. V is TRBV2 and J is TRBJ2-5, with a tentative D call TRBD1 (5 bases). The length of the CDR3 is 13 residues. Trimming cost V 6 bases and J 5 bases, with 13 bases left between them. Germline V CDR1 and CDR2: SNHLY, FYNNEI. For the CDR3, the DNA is TGTGCCAGCAGGACGGACACGGAGGAGACCCAGTACTTC. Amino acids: CASRTDTEETQYF.

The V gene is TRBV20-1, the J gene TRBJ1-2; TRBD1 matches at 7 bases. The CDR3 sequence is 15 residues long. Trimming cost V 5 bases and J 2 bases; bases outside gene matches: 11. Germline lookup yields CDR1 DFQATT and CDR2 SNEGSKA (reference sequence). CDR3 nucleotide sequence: TGCAGTGCTCCTAACCAGGGACAGCCCAACTATGGCTACACCTTC. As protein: CSAPNQGQPNYGYTF.

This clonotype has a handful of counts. CDR3 nucleotides: TGCAGTGCTAGAGCCCCGCAGGGTTCCGGATCGCAGTATTTT. Protein sequence: CSARAPQGSGSQYF. The chain combines TRBV20-1 with TRBJ2-3; possible D gene TRBD1, 5 bases. Germline V gene sequence: CDR1 DFQATT, CDR2 SNEGSKA (reference sequence). The length of the CDR3 is 14 residues. Trimming removed 1 base at V and 10 bases at J, with 18 bases between.

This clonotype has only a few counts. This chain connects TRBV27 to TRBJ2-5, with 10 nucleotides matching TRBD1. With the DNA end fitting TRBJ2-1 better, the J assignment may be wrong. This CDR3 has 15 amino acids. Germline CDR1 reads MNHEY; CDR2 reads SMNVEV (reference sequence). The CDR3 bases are TGTGCCAGCAGTCCCGGGACAGGGGTTTACAATGAGCAGTTCTTC. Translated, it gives CASSPGTGVYNEQFF.

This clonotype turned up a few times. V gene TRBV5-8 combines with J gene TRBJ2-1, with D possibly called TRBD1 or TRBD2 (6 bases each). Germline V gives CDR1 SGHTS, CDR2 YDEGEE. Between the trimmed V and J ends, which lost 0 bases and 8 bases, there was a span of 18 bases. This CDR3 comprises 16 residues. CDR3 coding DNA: TGTGCCAGCAGCTTGGTACACAGGGAGGTGGTCGATGAGCAGTTCTTC. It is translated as CASSLVHREVVDEQFF.

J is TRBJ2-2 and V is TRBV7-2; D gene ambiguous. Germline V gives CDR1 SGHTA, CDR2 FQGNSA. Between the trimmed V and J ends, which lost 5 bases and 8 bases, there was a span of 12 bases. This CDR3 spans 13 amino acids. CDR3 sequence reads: CASSPPGWGELFF. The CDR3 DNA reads TGTGCCAGCAGCCCACCCGGTTGGGGGGAGCTGTTTTTT.

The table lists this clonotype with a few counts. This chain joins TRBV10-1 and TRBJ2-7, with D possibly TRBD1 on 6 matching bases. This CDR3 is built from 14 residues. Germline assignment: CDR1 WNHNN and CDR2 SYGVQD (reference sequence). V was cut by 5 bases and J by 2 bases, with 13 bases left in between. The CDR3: CASSRTAPTYEQYF. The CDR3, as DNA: TGCGCCAGCAGTAGGACAGCACCGACCTACGAGCAGTACTTC.

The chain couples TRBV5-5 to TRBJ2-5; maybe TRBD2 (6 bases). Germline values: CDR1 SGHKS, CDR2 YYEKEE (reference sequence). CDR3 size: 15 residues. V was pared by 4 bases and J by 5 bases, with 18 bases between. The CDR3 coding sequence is TGTGCCAGCAGCGTCCTGAGTATCGGGAGTGAGACCCAGTACTTC. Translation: CASSVLSIGSETQYF.

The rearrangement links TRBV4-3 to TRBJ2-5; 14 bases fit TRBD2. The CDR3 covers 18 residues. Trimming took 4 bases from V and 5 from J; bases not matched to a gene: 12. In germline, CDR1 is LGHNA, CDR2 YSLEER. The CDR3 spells CASSRRTTSGRAMETQYF. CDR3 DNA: TGCGCCAGCAGCCGAAGGACGACTAGCGGGAGGGCCATGGAGACCCAGTACTTC.

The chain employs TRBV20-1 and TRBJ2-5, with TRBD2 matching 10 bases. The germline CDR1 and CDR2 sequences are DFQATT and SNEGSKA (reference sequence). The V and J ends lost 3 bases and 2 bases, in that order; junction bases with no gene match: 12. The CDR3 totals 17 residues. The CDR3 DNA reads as TGCAGTGCTAGCCCTCTTCTAGCGGGAGAAGGGCAAGAGACCCAGTACTTC. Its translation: CSASPLLAGEGQETQYF.

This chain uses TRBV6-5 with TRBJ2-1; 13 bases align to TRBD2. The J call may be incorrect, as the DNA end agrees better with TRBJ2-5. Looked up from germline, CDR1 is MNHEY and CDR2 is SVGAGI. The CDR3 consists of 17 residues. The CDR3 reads CASSLGLAGTGGETQYF. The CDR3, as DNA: TGTGCCAGCAGTTTGGGACTAGCGGGAACGGGTGGGGAGACCCAGTACTTC.

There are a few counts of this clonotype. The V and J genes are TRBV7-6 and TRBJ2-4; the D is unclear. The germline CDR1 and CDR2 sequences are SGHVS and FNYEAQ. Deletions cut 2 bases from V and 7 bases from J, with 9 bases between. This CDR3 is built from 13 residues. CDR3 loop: CASSLPSGNIQYF. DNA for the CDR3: TGTGCCAGCAGCTTACCCTCCGGGAACATTCAGTACTTC.

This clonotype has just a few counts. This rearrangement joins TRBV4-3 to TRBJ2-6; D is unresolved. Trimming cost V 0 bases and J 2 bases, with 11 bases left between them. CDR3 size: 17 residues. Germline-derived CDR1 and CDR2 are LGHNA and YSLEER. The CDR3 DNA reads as TGCGCCAGCAGCCAAGATGGAGAAGCAGCTGGGGCCAACGTCCTGACTTTC. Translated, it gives CASSQDGEAAGANVLTF.

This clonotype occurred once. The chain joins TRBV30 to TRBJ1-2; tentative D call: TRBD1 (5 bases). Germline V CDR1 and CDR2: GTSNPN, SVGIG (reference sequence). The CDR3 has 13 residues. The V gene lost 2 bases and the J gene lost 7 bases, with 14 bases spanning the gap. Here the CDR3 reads CAWSLEVGGGYTF. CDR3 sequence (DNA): TGTGCCTGGAGTCTCGAGGTTGGGGGTGGCTACACCTTC. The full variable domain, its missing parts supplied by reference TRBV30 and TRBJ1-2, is SQTIHQWPATLVQPVGSPLSLECTVEGTSNPNLYWYRQAAGRGLQLLFYSVGIGQISSEVPQNLSASRPQDRQFILSSKKLLLSDSGFYLCAWSLEVGGGYTFGSGTRLTVV.

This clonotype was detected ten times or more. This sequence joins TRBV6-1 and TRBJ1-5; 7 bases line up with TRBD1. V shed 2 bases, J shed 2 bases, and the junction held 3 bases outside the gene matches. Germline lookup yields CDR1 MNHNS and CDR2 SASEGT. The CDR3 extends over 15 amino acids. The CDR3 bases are TGTGCCAGCAGTGAAATCACAGGGGGCAATCAGCCCCAGCATTTT. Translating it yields CASSEITGGNQPQHF.

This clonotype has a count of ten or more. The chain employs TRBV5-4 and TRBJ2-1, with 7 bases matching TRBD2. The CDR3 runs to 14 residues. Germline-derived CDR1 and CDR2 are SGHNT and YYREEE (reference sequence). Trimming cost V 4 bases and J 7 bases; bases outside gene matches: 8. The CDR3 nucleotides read TGTGCCAGCAGCGCTCGGACTAGTATGAATGAGCAGTTCTTC. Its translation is CASSARTSMNEQFF.

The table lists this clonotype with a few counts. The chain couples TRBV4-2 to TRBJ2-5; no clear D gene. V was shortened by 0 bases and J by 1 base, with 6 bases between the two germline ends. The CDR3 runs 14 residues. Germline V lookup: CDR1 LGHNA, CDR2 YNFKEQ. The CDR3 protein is CASSQESLQETQYF. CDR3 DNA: TGTGCCAGCAGCCAAGAGTCCCTCCAAGAGACCCAGTACTTC.

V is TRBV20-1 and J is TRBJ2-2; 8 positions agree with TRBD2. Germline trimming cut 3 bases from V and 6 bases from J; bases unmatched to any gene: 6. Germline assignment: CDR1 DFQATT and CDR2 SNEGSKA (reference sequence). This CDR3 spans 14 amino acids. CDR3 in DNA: TGCAGTGCTAGCGATGGACTAGCCTCCGGGGAGCTGTTTTTT. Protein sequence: CSASDGLASGELFF.

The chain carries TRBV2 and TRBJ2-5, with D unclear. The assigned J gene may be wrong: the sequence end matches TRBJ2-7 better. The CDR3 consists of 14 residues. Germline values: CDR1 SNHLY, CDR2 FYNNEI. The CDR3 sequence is CASSWAQLGDEQYF. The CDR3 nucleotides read TGTGCCAGCAGTTGGGCACAGCTAGGTGACGAGCAGTACTTC.

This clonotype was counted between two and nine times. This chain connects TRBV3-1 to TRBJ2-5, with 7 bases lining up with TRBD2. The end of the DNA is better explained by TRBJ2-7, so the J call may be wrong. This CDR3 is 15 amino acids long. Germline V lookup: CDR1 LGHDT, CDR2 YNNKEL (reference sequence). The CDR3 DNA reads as TGTGCCAGCAGCCAAGGCTGGGGGGGAGAGTACGAGCAGTACTTC. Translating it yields CASSQGWGGEYEQYF.

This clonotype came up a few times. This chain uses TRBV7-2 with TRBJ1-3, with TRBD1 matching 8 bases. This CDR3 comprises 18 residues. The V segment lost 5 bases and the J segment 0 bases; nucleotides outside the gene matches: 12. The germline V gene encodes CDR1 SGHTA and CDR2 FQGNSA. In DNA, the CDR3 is TGTGCCAGCAGCGTCCGGGACAGGAAGCCTCTCTCTGGAAACACCATATATTTT. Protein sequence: CASSVRDRKPLSGNTIYF.

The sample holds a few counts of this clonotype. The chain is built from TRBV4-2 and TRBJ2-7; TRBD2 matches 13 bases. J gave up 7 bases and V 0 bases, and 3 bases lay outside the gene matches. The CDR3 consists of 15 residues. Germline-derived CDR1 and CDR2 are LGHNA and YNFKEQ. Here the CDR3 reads CASSQELAGGREQYF. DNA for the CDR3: TGTGCCAGCAGCCAAGAACTAGCGGGGGGGCGTGAGCAGTACTTC.

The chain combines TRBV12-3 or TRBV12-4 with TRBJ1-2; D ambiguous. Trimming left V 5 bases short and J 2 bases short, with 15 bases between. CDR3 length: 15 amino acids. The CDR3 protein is CASSNGPGTNYGYTF. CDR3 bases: TGTGCCAGCAGTAATGGGCCCGGTACCAACTATGGCTACACCTTC.

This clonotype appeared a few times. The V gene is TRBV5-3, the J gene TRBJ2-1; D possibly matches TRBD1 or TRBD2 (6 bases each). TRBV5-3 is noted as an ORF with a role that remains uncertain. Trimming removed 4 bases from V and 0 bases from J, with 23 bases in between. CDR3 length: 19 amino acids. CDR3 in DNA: TGTGCCAGAAGCCCTCACTGGTTTGGGGGGCGCCTCTCCTACAATGAGCAGTTCTTC. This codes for CARSPHWFGGRLSYNEQFF.

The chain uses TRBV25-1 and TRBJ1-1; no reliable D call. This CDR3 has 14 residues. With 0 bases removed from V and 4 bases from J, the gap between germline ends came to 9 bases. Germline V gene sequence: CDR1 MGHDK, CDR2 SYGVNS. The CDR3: CASSEYGTVTEAFF. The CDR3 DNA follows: TGTGCCAGCAGTGAATATGGTACAGTCACTGAAGCTTTCTTT.

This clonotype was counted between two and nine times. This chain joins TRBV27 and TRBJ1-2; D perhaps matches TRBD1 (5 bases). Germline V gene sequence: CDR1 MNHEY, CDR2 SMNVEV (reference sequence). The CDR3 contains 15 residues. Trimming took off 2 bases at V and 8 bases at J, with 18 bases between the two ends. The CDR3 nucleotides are TGTGCCAGCAGTTTAGGAGAGGGGATCAAGGAAGGCTACACCTTC. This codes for CASSLGEGIKEGYTF.

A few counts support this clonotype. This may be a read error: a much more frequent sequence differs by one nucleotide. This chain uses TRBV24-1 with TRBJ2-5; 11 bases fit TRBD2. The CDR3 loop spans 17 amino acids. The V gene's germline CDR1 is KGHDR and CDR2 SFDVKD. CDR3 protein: CATSDIPETSGNEIQYF. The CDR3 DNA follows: TGTGCCACCAGTGACATTCCTGAGACTAGCGGGAATGAGATCCAGTACTTC.